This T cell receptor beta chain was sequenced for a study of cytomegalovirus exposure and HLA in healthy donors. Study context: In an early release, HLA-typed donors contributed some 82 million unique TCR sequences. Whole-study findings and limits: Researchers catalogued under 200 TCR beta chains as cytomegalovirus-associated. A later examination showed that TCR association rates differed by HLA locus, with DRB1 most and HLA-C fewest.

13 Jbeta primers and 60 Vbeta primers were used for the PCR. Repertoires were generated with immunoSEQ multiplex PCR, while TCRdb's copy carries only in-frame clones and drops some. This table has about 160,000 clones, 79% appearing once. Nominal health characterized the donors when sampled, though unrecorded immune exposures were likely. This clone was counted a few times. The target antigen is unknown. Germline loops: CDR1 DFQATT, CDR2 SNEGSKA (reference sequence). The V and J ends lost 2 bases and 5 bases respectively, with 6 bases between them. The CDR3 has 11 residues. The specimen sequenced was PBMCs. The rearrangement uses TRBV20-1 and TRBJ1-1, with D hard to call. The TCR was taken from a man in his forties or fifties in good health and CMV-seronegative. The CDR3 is CSARFITEAFF. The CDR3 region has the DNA TGCAGTGCTAGATTTATAACTGAAGCTTTCTTT.